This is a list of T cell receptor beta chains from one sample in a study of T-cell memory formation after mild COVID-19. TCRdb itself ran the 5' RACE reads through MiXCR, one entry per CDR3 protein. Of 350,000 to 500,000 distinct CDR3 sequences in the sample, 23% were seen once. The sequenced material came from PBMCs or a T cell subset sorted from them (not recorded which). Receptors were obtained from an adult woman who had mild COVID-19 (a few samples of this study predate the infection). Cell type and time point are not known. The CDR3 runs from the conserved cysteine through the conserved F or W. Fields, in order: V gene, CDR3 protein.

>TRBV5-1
CASRSSGQKNEKLFF
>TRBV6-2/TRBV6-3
CASSSLGREETQYF
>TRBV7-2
CASSFSDRNQPQHF
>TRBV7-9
CASSLSAAEGQWFSFF
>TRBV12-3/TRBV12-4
CASSLDRVWTGELFF
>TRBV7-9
CASSLALGSGTEAFF
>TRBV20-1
CSAGTALETQYF
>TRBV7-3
CASSSQQGHHEQYF
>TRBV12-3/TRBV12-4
CASSSHLGGASYEQYF
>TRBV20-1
CSARESSGRAYNEQFF
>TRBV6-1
CASSEYAGSSTDTQYF
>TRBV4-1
CASSQPGAYEQYF
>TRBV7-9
CASSFGSEAFF
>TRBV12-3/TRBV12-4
CASSIPPSTDTQYF
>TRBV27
CASRKGAREQYF
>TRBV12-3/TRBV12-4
CASTRRGAYNEQFF
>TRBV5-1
CASSLGLAGAWELFF
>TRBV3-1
CASSQFSGPTPNEQFF
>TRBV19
CASSIGDLLRDTQYF
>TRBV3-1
CASSPRAWGLMGEQFF
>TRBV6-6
CASSYGTSGGASYEQYF
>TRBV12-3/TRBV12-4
CASSEGLAGYEQYF
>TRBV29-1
CSVEGRGLIETQYF